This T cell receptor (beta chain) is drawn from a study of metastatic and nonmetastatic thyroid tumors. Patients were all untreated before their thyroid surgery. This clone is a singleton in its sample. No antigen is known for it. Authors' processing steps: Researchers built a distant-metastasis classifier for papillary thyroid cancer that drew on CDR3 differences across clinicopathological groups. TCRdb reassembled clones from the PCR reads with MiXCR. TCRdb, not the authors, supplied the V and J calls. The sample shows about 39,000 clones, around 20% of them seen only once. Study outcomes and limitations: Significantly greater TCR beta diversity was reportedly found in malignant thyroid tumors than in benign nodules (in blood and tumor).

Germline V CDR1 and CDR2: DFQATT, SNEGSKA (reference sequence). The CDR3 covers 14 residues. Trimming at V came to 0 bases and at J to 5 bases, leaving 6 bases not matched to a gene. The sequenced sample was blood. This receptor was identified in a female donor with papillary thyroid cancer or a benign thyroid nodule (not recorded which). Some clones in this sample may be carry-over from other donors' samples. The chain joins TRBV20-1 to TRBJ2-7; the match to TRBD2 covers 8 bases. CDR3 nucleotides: TGCAGTGCTAGAGACCCGGGACTAGACCACGAGCAGTACTTC. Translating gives CSARDPGLDHEQYF.